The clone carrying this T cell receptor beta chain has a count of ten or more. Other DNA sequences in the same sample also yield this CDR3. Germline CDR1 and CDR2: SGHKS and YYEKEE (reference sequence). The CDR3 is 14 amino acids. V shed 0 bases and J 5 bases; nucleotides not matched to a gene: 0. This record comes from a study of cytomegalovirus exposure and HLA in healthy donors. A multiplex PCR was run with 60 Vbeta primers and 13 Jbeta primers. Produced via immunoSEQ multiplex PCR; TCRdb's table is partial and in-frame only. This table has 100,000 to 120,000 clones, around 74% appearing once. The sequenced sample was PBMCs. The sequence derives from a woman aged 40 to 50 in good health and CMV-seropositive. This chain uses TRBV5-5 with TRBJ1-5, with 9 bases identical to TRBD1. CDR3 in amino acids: CASSLGQGDQPQHF. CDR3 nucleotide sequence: TGTGCCAGCAGCTTGGGACAGGGGGATCAGCCCCAGCATTTT.